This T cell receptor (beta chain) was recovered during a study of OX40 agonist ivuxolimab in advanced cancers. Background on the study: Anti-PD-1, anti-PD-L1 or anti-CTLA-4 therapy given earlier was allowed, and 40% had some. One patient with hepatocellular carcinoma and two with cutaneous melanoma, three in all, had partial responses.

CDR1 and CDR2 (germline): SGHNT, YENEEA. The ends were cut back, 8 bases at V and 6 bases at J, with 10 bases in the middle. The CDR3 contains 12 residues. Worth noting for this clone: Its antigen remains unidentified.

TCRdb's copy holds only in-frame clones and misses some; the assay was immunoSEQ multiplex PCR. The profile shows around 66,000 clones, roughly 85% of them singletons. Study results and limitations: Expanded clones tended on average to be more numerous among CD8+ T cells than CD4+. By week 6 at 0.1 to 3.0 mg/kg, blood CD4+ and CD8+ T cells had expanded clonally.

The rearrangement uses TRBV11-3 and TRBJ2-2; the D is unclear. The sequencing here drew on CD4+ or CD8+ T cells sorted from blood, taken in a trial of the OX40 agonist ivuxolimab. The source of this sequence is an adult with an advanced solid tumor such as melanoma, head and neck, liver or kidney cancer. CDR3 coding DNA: TGTGCCAGCGCTAGTTTGGCCGGGGAGCTGTTTTTT. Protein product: CASASLAGELFF.